This T cell receptor (beta chain) was identified in a study of regulatory T cells in long-lasting Graves disease. Study observations and caveats: A greater number of public clonotypes (approximately 2,500) was shared by persistent patients than by new patients (roughly 880).

Germline V gene sequence: CDR1 MNHEY, CDR2 SVGAGI. The CDR3 is 14 residues long. V shed 4 bases, J shed 6 bases, and the junction held 6 bases outside the gene matches. This clonotype was counted ten times or more. Its antigen is unknown. CDR3 regions were amplified by Arm-PCR using iRepertoire HTBI primers to build TCR beta libraries. TCRdb fed the multiplex PCR reads into MiXCR, producing one record per CDR3 protein. Here the sample spans roughly 380,000 distinct CDR3 sequences, 15% to 19% being singletons. The time point denotes: newly diagnosed GD, antithyroid drugs for less than 3 months. With RNA extracted from PBMCs as input, the TCR library was made. EDTA tubes held roughly 10 milliliters of peripheral blood from each patient.

The rearrangement uses TRBV6-5 and TRBJ1-5; TRBD1 matches at 7 bases. The sample in question was peripheral blood mononuclear cells (PBMCs), obtained at new diagnosis, from a patient treated with antithyroid drugs. The source of this sequence is a female donor with Graves disease. CDR3 DNA: TGTGCCAGCAGTTCGGTTAGGGGGCCTCAGCCCCAGCATTTT. Protein: CASSSVRGPQPQHF.